This T cell receptor beta chain was found in a study of cytomegalovirus exposure and HLA in healthy donors. Details on this clone: Its antigen remains unidentified.

60 Vbeta and 13 Jbeta primers were used in PCR. Method: immunoSEQ multiplex PCR; TCRdb's copy keeps in-frame clones and lacks some. Its clone listing holds some 110,000 clones. Study-wide findings and caveats: Judged likely to be a sequencing artifact was a cluster of highly shared sequence variants. It was reported in a later analysis that an Asian-associated ancestry cluster showed fewer N-insertions than the roughly 660-donor mean. The study designated over 150 TCR beta chains cytomegalovirus-associated.

Germline CDR1 is LNHDA and CDR2 is SQIVND (reference sequence). This CDR3 is 15 amino acids long. Trimming removed 7 bases at V and 0 bases at J, with 10 bases between. Sequencing was carried out using PBMCs. The chain recombines TRBV19 with TRBJ2-6; no clear D gene. This clonotype originated in a man in his thirties or forties in good health and CMV-seronegative. CDR3 sequence: CASNRAGSGANVLTF. CDR3 nucleotides: TGTGCCAGTAACCGCGCCGGCTCTGGGGCCAACGTCCTGACTTTC.